These 12 T cell receptor beta chains share one sample of origin, sequenced in a study of blood T cell repertoires in COVID-19. Assay used: immunoSEQ multiplex PCR; TCRdb lists only in-frame clones, some missing. This table has about 98,000 clones, 87% appearing once. The specimen was peripheral blood. Every receptor here comes from a man aged 65-85 years with acute or convalescent COVID-19.

The chain recombines TRBV19 with TRBJ1-1, with D maybe TRBD1 (5 bases). Germline CDR1 is LNHDA and CDR2 is SQIVND (reference sequence). With 3 bases removed from V and 2 bases from J, the gap between germline ends came to 10 bases. The CDR3 has 14 amino acids. CDR3 DNA sequence: TGTGCCAGTAGTATGGGCAGGGTAAACACTGAAGCTTTCTTT. It encodes CASSMGRVNTEAFF.

In DNA form, the CDR3 reads TGCAGCGGCGGACAGGGGAAAGTGGGGGGGACTGAAGCTTTCTTT. It is translated as CSGGQGKVGGTEAFF. The chain is built from TRBV29-1 and TRBJ1-1; 9 bases agree with TRBD1. Germline V gene data show CDR1 as SQVTM and CDR2 as ANQGSEA. The CDR3 extends over 15 amino acids. V gave up 7 bases and J gave up 5 bases; unmatched junction bases: 14.

This chain uses TRBV19 with TRBJ1-1, with TRBD1 identical over 9 bases. Germline assignment: CDR1 LNHDA and CDR2 SQIVND (reference sequence). There are 14 residues in the CDR3. V lost 6 bases and J lost 4; bases outside the gene matches: 6. The DNA of the CDR3 is TGTGCCAGTAGCCTCAGACAGGGGGGCACTGAAGCTTTCTTT. It specifies CASSLRQGGTEAFF.

CDR3 loop: CASSDIGLGVRTQYF. CDR3 DNA sequence: TGTGCCAGCAGTGATATAGGACTTGGCGTTCGGACCCAGTACTTC. The chain couples TRBV6-1 to TRBJ2-5; tentatively, D is TRBD2 (5 bases). This CDR3 spans 15 amino acids. The V and J ends lost 3 bases and 7 bases respectively, with 18 bases between them. Looked up from germline, CDR1 is MNHNS and CDR2 is SASEGT.

This clone has more than one count but fewer than ten. The chain employs TRBV5-1 and TRBJ1-6, with D perhaps TRBD1 (6 bases). The V and J ends lost 2 bases and 6 bases respectively, with 12 bases between them. This CDR3 comprises 15 residues. In germline, CDR1 is SGHRS, CDR2 YFSETQ. The chain's CDR3 is CASSLLEGGNSPLHF. In DNA form, the CDR3 reads TGCGCCAGCAGCTTATTAGAAGGGGGTAATTCACCCCTCCACTTT.

This clone has more than one count but fewer than ten. The CDR3 DNA follows: TGCGCCAGCAGCTTGGAACCGACCGCAGGGCCCCAGCATTTT. As protein: CASSLEPTAGPQHF. The chain uses TRBV5-1 and TRBJ1-5; D unresolved. The CDR3 is 14 residues long. V lost 0 bases to trimming and J lost 9 bases, with 13 bases between them. Germline CDR1 reads SGHRS; CDR2 reads YFSETQ.

In nucleotides, the CDR3 is TGTGCCAGCTCACCATTGGCTAGCGGGGGCAGGGATGAGCAGTTCTTC. Encoded protein: CASSPLASGGRDEQFF. The chain joins TRBV18 to TRBJ2-1; 10 nucleotides match TRBD2. The CDR3 runs 16 residues. The trim removed 2 bases at V and 8 bases at J, leaving 9 bases unmatched. The germline CDR1 and CDR2 sequences are KGHSH and LQKENI.

The gene calls are TRBV6-5 and TRBJ1-5; TRBD1 aligns across 9 bases. V shed 2 bases, J shed 7 bases, and the junction held 6 bases outside the gene matches. Germline values: CDR1 MNHEY, CDR2 SVGAGI. This CDR3 has 15 amino acids. CDR3 in amino acids: CASSYAGQGAQPQHF. The CDR3 DNA reads as TGTGCCAGCAGTTACGCGGGACAGGGTGCCCAGCCCCAGCATTTT.

The chain joins TRBV6-5 to TRBJ1-1, with a weak D call TRBD1 (5 bases). The CDR3 covers 12 residues. Germline assignment: CDR1 MNHEY and CDR2 SVGAGI. V shed 6 bases and J shed 1 base, with 6 bases lying between them. The CDR3: CASSGGNTEAFF. The CDR3 nucleotides are TGTGCCAGCAGCGGGGGGAACACTGAAGCTTTCTTT.

The chain couples TRBV11-2 to TRBJ2-3; D perhaps matches TRBD1 (6 bases). Germline values: CDR1 SGHAT, CDR2 FQNNGV. The CDR3 contains 14 residues. Deletions cut 5 bases from V and 6 bases from J, with 15 bases between. The CDR3: CASSLGHQSDTQYF. DNA for the CDR3: TGTGCCAGCAGCCTGGGACACCAAAGTGATACGCAGTATTTT. Looking up the rest from reference TRBV11-2 and TRBJ2-3 gives the full variable domain: EAGVAQSPRYKIIEKRQSVAFWCNPISGHATLYWYQQILGQGPKLLIQFQNNGVVDDSQLPKDRFSAERLKGVDSTLKIQPAKLEDSAVYLCASSLGHQSDTQYFGPGTRLTVL.

V gene TRBV10-3 combines with J gene TRBJ2-7; 13 bases are a match to TRBD2. The CDR3 length is 17 residues. Germline-derived CDR1 and CDR2 are ENHRY and SYGVKD. V gave up 2 bases and J gave up 0 bases; unmatched junction bases: 4. The CDR3 bases are TGTGCCATCAGTGAGCTGGGACTAGCGGGGAGCTCCTACGAGCAGTACGTC. Translating it yields CAISELGLAGSSYEQYV.

This clone was picked up one time. V gene TRBV11-2 combines with J gene TRBJ2-2; 11 positions match TRBD2. Germline values: CDR1 SGHAT, CDR2 FQNNGV. CDR3 length: 16 amino acids. Trimming at V came to 3 bases and at J to 5 bases, leaving 5 bases not matched to a gene. CDR3 bases: TGTGCCAGCAGCTTCGGTAGCGGGGGGGCGACCGGGGAGCTGTTTTTT. Translation: CASSFGSGGATGELFF.